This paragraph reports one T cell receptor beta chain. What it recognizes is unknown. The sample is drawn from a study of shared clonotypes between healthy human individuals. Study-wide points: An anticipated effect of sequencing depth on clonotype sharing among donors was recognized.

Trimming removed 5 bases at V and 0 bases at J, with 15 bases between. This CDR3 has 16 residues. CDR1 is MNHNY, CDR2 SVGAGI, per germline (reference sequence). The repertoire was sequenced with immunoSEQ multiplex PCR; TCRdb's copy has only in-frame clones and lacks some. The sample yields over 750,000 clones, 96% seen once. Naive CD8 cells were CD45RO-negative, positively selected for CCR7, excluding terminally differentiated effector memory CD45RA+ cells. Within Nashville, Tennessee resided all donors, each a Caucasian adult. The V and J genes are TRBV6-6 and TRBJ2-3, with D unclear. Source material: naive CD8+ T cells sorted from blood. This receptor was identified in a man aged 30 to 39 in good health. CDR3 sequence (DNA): TGTGCCAGCAGTCCTACTCGAGCAGATAGCACAGATACGCAGTATTTT. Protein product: CASSPTRADSTDTQYF.